The 5 T cell receptor beta chains in this list originate from one sample, sequenced in a study of regulatory dendritic cells for organ transplantation. Which antigens these TCRs recognize remains unknown. Clones were sequenced by immunoSEQ multiplex PCR, and TCRdb holds only the in-frame ones, with some missing. The sample gives 8,000 or so clones, roughly 67% of which show up once; 3% to 4% is in the top ten. CFSE-labeled sorted T cells met regulatory or mature dendritic cells for less than 6 days. Material for sequencing was memory CD4+ T cells from blood cultured with dendritic cells. Subset indicated: CD45RO+ memory T cells. These receptors all come from a human donor in good health.

Sample share makes this clone medium-sized. V is TRBV9 and J is TRBJ1-2; D possibly corresponds to TRBD1 (5 bases). The V end was cut by 3 bases, the J end by 8 bases, with 17 bases between. The CDR3 totals 14 residues. CDR1 SGDLS and CDR2 YYNGEE come from the germline V gene. The CDR3, as DNA: TGTGCCAGCAGCGCCCAGGTCCTTCAGGGAGGCTACACCTTC. Its translation: CASSAQVLQGGYTF.

The rearrangement uses TRBV14 and TRBJ2-3; TRBD2 agrees at 11 bases. Germline trimming cut 2 bases from V and 3 bases from J; bases unmatched to any gene: 4. Germline loops: CDR1 SGHDN, CDR2 FVKESK. The CDR3 consists of 16 residues. This CDR3 reads CASSQLAGGRTDTQYF. The CDR3 bases are TGTGCCAGCAGCCAACTAGCGGGGGGCAGGACAGATACGCAGTATTTT.

The rearrangement uses TRBV7-6 and TRBJ2-7; 10 nucleotides agree with TRBD1. The CDR3 contains 14 residues. CDR1 is SGHVS and CDR2 is FNYEAQ in the germline V gene. Losses at the gene ends were 2 bases for V and 6 bases for J; bases not matched to a gene: 4. DNA for the CDR3: TGTGCCAGCAGCTTAATGACAGGGGGCGGCGAGCAGTACTTC. Protein sequence: CASSLMTGGGEQYF.

The chain employs TRBV19 and TRBJ1-6; D is possibly TRBD1 (5 bases). Germline V CDR1 and CDR2: LNHDA, SQIVND (reference sequence). The CDR3 runs 16 residues. Trimming removed 7 bases from V and 4 bases from J, with 17 bases in between. CDR3 in DNA: TGTGCCAGTAACAACCGACAGCGCCCTTATAATTCACCCCTCCACTTT. Protein sequence: CASNNRQRPYNSPLHF. Variable domain in full (rest from reference TRBV19 and TRBJ1-6): DGGITQSPKYLFRKEGQNVTLSCEQNLNHDAMYWYRQDPGQGLRLIYYSQIVNDFQKGDIAEGYSVSREKKESFPLTVTSAQKNPTAFYLCASNNRQRPYNSPLHFGNGTRLTVT.

This chain connects TRBV7-9 to TRBJ2-7; the D is unclear. Trimming stripped 0 bases from V and 1 base from J, with 7 bases between. From germline, CDR1 is SEHNR and CDR2 FQNEAQ (reference sequence). The CDR3 runs 14 residues. The CDR3 reads CASSLAGLSYEQYF. The CDR3 DNA reads TGTGCCAGCAGCTTAGCGGGCCTTTCCTACGAGCAGTACTTC.